This is a list of T cell receptor beta chains from one sample in a study of cytomegalovirus exposure and HLA in healthy donors. Clones were read by immunoSEQ multiplex PCR, and TCRdb kept only the in-frame ones, dropping some. The sample yields over 150,000 clones, approximately 75% seen once. Input material: PBMCs. The source is a woman aged 18-29 years in good health and CMV-seronegative. The CDR3 runs from the conserved cysteine through the conserved F or W. The order of the fields is J gene, CDR3 length, V gene, clone size, D gene, CDR3 protein, CDR3 DNA. A D gene is named only where the DNA matches it firmly. The size entry is marked missing in some rows and otherwise reads once, few, many or a size class.

TRBJ2-1 16 TRBV5-1 once TRBD1 CASSSPDREVYNEQFF TGCGCCAGCAGCTCGCCCGACAGGGAAGTTTACAATGAGCAGTTCTTC
TRBJ1-3 15 TRBV9 . . CASSVDTVSGNTIYF TGTGCCAGCAGCGTGGACACCGTCTCTGGAAACACCATATATTTT
TRBJ1-5 15 TRBV25-1 . TRBD1 CASSGGQGEIQPQHF TGTGCCAGCAGTGGGGGACAGGGAGAGATCCAGCCCCAGCATTTT
TRBJ1-2 13 TRBV29-1 . . CSANLRGWGGYTF TGCAGCGCCAACCTCAGGGGATGGGGTGGCTACACCTTC
TRBJ1-5 17 TRBV6-1 . TRBD1 CASSEADFGQGNQPQHF TGTGCCAGCAGTGAAGCTGACTTTGGACAGGGGAATCAGCCCCAGCATTTT
TRBJ2-7 16 TRBV7-3 . TRBD1 CASSFTRQGYAYEQYF TGTGCCAGCAGCTTCACCAGACAGGGGTATGCCTACGAGCAGTACTTC
TRBJ2-5 13 TRBV11-3 . TRBD2 CASSPLAGGTQYF TGTGCCAGCAGCCCCCTAGCGGGAGGGACCCAGTACTTC
TRBJ1-1 17 TRBV11-2 few . CASSSRTAPMSNTEAFF TGTGCCAGCAGCTCGAGGACAGCCCCCATGTCGAACACTGAAGCTTTCTTT
TRBJ1-4 14 TRBV10-2 . TRBD1 CASSPGQLGEKLFF TGCGCCAGCAGTCCGGGACAGTTGGGTGAAAAACTGTTTTTT
TRBJ1-6 15 TRBV2 . . CASSLFGVDNSPLHF TGTGCCAGCAGCCTGTTCGGGGTAGATAATTCACCCCTCCACTTT
TRBJ2-7 13 TRBV6-6 . TRBD1 CASGTGISYEQYF TGTGCCAGCGGGACAGGGATTTCCTACGAGCAGTACTTC
TRBJ2-1 15 TRBV9 . . CASRAGATPYNEQFF TGTGCCAGCAGGGCGGGGGCCACCCCCTACAATGAGCAGTTCTTC
TRBJ2-1 15 TRBV5-8 . TRBD2 CASSFGLAGGNEQFF TGTGCCAGCAGTTTCGGACTAGCGGGAGGGAATGAGCAGTTCTTC
TRBJ2-1 15 TRBV5-1 . TRBD1 CASSPDRGLYNEQFF TGCGCCAGCAGCCCCGACAGGGGTCTCTACAATGAGCAGTTCTTC
TRBJ1-4 15 TRBV5-4 . TRBD1 CASSLDRGTNEKLFF TGTGCCAGCAGCTTGGACAGGGGAACTAATGAAAAACTGTTTTTT
TRBJ1-5 15 TRBV6-5 . . CASRRGQGSNQPQHF TGTGCCTCCCGGCGGGGGCAGGGGAGCAATCAGCCCCAGCATTTT
TRBJ2-7 13 TRBV29-1 . . CSVVLPGRYEQYF TGCAGCGTTGTTTTGCCAGGTCGCTACGAGCAGTACTTC
TRBJ2-4 14 TRBV27 . . CASSRQAYKNIQYF TGTGCCAGCAGTCGGCAGGCCTACAAAAACATTCAGTACTTC
TRBJ2-3 13 TRBV7-9 . . CASEKPGADTQYF TGTGCCAGCGAAAAACCAGGGGCCGATACGCAGTATTTT
TRBJ1-2 14 TRBV27 . . CASSFEPLSYGYTF TGTGCCAGCAGTTTCGAACCCCTATCCTATGGCTACACCTTC
TRBJ2-7 14 TRBV28 . . CASHFGGMVYEQYF TGTGCCAGTCATTTCGGAGGGATGGTATACGAGCAGTACTTC
TRBJ2-7 15 TRBV5-1 . TRBD2 CASSFTSGLSYEQYF TGCGCCAGCAGCTTTACTAGCGGCCTCTCCTACGAGCAGTACTTC
TRBJ2-7 15 TRBV19 . TRBD2 CASSIEVAGVGEQYF TGTGCCAGTAGTATCGAAGTAGCGGGAGTTGGCGAGCAGTACTTC
TRBJ2-7 13 TRBV27 . TRBD1 CASSHGTGNEQYF TGTGCCAGCAGTCACGGGACAGGGAACGAGCAGTACTTC
TRBJ2-2 13 TRBV7-9 . . CSSSLSNTGELFF TGTTCCAGCAGCTTATCAAACACCGGGGAGCTGTTTTTT
TRBJ2-7 13 TRBV18 . . CASSPQQAYEQYF TGTGCCAGCTCTCCCCAACAGGCGTACGAGCAGTACTTC
TRBJ1-6 16 TRBV9 . . CASSEGGFPDNSPLHF TGTGCCAGCAGTGAGGGGGGGTTTCCCGATAATTCACCCCTCCACTTT
TRBJ1-1 14 TRBV5-1 . TRBD1 CASSSAGGRNEAFF TGCGCCAGCAGTAGCGCAGGGGGTCGTAATGAAGCTTTCTTT
TRBJ1-1 15 TRBV7-9 . TRBD1 CASSLGQGEWAEAFF TGTGCCAGCAGCTTAGGACAGGGTGAATGGGCTGAAGCTTTCTTT
TRBJ1-3 16 TRBV29-1 . . CSVEDPRGGSGNTIYF TGCAGCGTTGAAGACCCAAGAGGGGGTTCTGGAAACACCATATATTTT
TRBJ1-2 15 TRBV19 once TRBD1 CASSGWRTGASGYTF TGTGCCAGTAGTGGCTGGAGGACAGGGGCTTCTGGCTACACCTTC
TRBJ2-7 15 TRBV18 . TRBD2 CASSTGLAGAYEQYF TGTGCCAGCTCAACCGGGCTAGCGGGAGCCTACGAGCAGTACTTC
TRBJ1-6 15 TRBV2 once . CASSGRTAQGSPLHF TGTGCCAGCAGCGGAAGGACGGCCCAGGGCTCACCCCTCCACTTT
TRBJ1-3 14 TRBV5-4 . . CASSPKGAGNTIYF TGTGCCAGCAGCCCGAAGGGGGCTGGAAACACCATATATTTT
TRBJ1-5 14 TRBV2 . . CASSVEPRYAPQHF TGTGCCAGCAGTGTTGAGCCCCGATATGCGCCCCAGCATTTT
TRBJ1-1 14 TRBV11-2 . . CASSLVGKGTEAFF TGTGCCAGCAGCTTAGTGGGGAAGGGGACTGAAGCTTTCTTT
TRBJ2-7 15 TRBV7-9 . TRBD1 CASSLAGTGSYEQYF TGTGCCAGCAGCTTAGCCGGGACAGGCTCCTACGAGCAGTACTTC
TRBJ2-3 14 TRBV4-1 . TRBD2 CASSQEGGEDTQYF TGCGCCAGCAGCCAAGAGGGGGGGGAAGATACGCAGTATTTT
TRBJ1-1 15 TRBV6-1 . . CASSLVDSMNTEAFF TGTGCCAGCAGCCTGGTTGACAGTATGAACACTGAAGCTTTCTTT
TRBJ2-5 15 TRBV5-4 . TRBD2 CASSLLGEGKETQYF TGTGCCAGCAGCTTGTTGGGGGAGGGCAAAGAGACCCAGTACTTC
TRBJ2-7 16 TRBV18 . TRBD1 CASSPTTGTGLYEQYF TGTGCCAGCTCACCAACGACCGGGACAGGCCTATACGAGCAGTACTTC
TRBJ2-5 14 TRBV7-9 . . CASSLGLEGETQYF TGTGCCAGCAGCTTAGGACTGGAGGGGGAGACCCAGTACTTC
TRBJ1-6 16 TRBV5-1 once . CASSLAGTPYNSPLHF TGCGCCAGCAGCTTGGCTGGGACACCATATAATTCACCCCTCCACTTT
TRBJ2-5 13 TRBV9 few TRBD1 CASSAGGRETQYF TGTGCCAGCAGCGCAGGGGGCCGAGAGACCCAGTACTTC
TRBJ2-6 15 TRBV5-5 . . CASSNDNYGANVLTF TGTGCCAGCAGCAACGACAATTATGGGGCCAACGTCCTGACTTTC
TRBJ2-3 19 TRBV4-2 . TRBD2 CASSQVLAGGIKSTDTQYF TGTGCCAGCAGCCAAGTATTAGCGGGAGGGATTAAAAGCACAGATACGCAGTATTTT
TRBJ1-5 11 TRBV5-8 . . CASSLVRGQHF TGTGCCAGCAGCTTGGTACGGGGACAGCATTTT
TRBJ1-2 14 TRBV18 once TRBD1 CASSRTGSNYGYTF TGTGCCAGCTCACGGACAGGGTCCAACTATGGCTACACCTTC
TRBJ2-2 16 TRBV27 . . CASSLLGAVDTGELFF TGTGCCAGCAGTTTATTGGGGGCGGTCGACACCGGGGAGCTGTTTTTT
TRBJ1-6 12 TRBV2 few . CASSDNNSPLHF TGTGCCAGCAGTGACAATAATTCACCCCTCCACTTT
TRBJ1-2 13 TRBV19 . . CASSYQGTYGYTF TGTGCCAGTAGTTACCAGGGGACCTATGGCTACACCTTC
TRBJ2-1 17 TRBV7-9 . TRBD2 CSSSLPLTLAGGPEQFF TGTTCCAGCAGCTTACCCCTCACACTAGCGGGGGGGCCTGAGCAGTTCTTC
TRBJ1-1 14 TRBV5-1 . . CASSLTAGGGRAFF TGCGCCAGCAGCTTGACCGCGGGCGGGGGCAGAGCTTTCTTT
TRBJ2-1 11 TRBV5-1 . . CASRRRNEQFF TGCGCCAGCAGACGCCGGAATGAGCAGTTCTTC